This TCR beta chain originates from a study of blood T cell repertoires in COVID-19. Study details: Spain, Italy and the United States supplied samples that represented acute and convalescent COVID-19. T cells, B-cell-depleted T cells, or PBMCs provided the cDNA or gDNA that served as material.

Between the trimmed V and J ends, which lost 6 bases and 3 bases, there was a span of 18 bases. Per germline, CDR1 MNHEY and CDR2 SVGAGI. The CDR3 is 15 amino acids. Original processing notes: Quantification of nucleated cells was approximated via reference gene primer amplification. Sequencing used immunoSEQ multiplex PCR; TCRdb keeps in-frame clones, though not all of them. The V and J calls and the clone size are those of that table, but D and trimming were determined from the DNA. The table includes 160,000 or so clones, roughly 87% detected once. The receptor's source is a woman in her forties or fifties with acute or convalescent COVID-19. The chain couples TRBV6-5 to TRBJ2-7; maybe TRBD2 (7 bases). The sample taken for sequencing was peripheral blood. The CDR3 DNA is TGTGCCAGCAGGGGAGGGGCAGGGGCTAGCTACGAGCAGTACTTC. It is translated as CASRGGAGASYEQYF.